This TCR beta chain was profiled in a study of cytomegalovirus exposure and HLA in healthy donors. Study at large: Earlier findings included some 120 million unique TCR beta sequences obtained from 170 million or so T cells.

It was with 60 Vbeta and 13 Jbeta primers that the PCR ran. The repertoire was sequenced with immunoSEQ multiplex PCR; TCRdb's copy has only in-frame clones and lacks some. The data hold some 130,000 clones, with approximately 80% observed a single time. The study, taken as a whole, reports: Association of a missense DCLRE1C variant with TCR beta V- and J-gene trimming was reported in a later analysis. Researchers left out some V segments, among them TRBV6-2 and TRBV6-3, as indistinguishable. In a later analysis, compared with equally common non-associated chains, HLA-associated beta chains were more expanded.

Notes on this clone: Its specificity is not known.

V lost 5 bases to trimming and J lost 4 bases; unmatched junction nucleotides: 7. This CDR3 has 15 residues. In germline, CDR1 is SGHTA, CDR2 FQGTGA. The material sequenced was PBMCs. The genes are TRBV7-3 and TRBJ2-3; 9 positions agree with TRBD1. This clonotype originated in a woman in her sixties or seventies in good health and CMV-seronegative. CDR3 sequence reads: CASSLGQGVPDTQYF. CDR3 coding DNA: TGTGCCAGCAGCCTGGGACAGGGTGTTCCAGATACGCAGTATTTT.